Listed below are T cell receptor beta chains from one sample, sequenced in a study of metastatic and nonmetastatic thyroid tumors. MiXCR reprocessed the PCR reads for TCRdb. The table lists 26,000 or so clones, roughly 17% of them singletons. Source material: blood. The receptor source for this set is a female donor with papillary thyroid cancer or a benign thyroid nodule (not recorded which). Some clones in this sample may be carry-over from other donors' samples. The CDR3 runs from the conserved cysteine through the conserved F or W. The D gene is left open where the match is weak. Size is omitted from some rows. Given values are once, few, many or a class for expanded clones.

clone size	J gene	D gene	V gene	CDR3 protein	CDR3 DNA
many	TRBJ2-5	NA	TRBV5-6	CASSVGHQETQYF	TGTGCCAGCAGCGTGGGACATCAAGAGACCCAGTACTTC
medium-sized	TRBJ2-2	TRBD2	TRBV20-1	CSARGGSGLVTGELFF	TGCAGTGCTAGGGGGGGTAGCGGGTTAGTCACCGGGGAGCTGTTTTTT
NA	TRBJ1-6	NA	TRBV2	CASTGDISSYNSPLHF	TGTGCCAGCACGGGGGACATAAGCTCCTATAATTCACCCCTCCACTTT
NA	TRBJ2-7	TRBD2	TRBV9	CASSVGLAGGRTAEQYF	TGTGCCAGCAGCGTAGGCCTAGCGGGAGGGAGGACCGCAGAGCAGTACTTC
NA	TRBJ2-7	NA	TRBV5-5	CASSPLGGSDEQYF	TGTGCCAGCAGCCCCCTTGGAGGTTCGGACGAGCAGTACTTC
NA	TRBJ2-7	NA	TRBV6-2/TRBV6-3	CVSSCGVYEQYF	TGTGTCAGCAGCTGTGGGGTCTACGAGCAGTACTTC
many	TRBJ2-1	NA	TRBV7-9	CASSPTSSNEQFF	TGTGCCAGCAGTCCGACTAGTTCCAATGAGCAGTTCTTC
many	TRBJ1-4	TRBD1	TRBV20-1	CSARGTGGAKLFF	TGCAGTGCTAGGGGGACAGGGGGCGCAAAACTGTTTTTT
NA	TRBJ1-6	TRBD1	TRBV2	CATHRDSGGYNSPLHF	TGTGCCACGCACCGGGACAGTGGAGGATATAATTCACCCCTCCACTTT
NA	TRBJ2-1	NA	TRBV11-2	CASSSGPNLGYNEQFF	TGTGCCAGCAGCTCGGGACCCAATCTAGGATACAATGAGCAGTTCTTC
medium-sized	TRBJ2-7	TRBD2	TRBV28	CASSYRSGLGGYEQYF	TGTGCCAGCAGTTATAGATCGGGACTAGGGGGCTACGAGCAGTACTTC
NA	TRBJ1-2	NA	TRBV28	CASIAGDYGYTF	TGTGCCAGCATAGCGGGGGACTATGGCTACACCTTC
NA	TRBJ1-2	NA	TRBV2	CASSATLANYGYTF	TGTGCCAGCAGTGCGACCCTGGCTAACTATGGCTACACCTTC
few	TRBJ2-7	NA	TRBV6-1	CASSETYGVAWEQYF	TGTGCCAGCAGTGAAACGTACGGGGTCGCGTGGGAGCAGTACTTC
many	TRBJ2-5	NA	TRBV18	CASSATIQETQYF	TGTGCCAGCTCAGCGACTATACAAGAGACCCAGTACTTC
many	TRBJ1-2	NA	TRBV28	CAINQGYGYTF	TGTGCCATAAACCAGGGCTATGGCTACACCTTC
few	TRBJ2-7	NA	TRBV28	CASSLPSVTGASYEQYF	TGTGCCAGCAGTTTACCCTCCGTGACAGGTGCATCCTACGAGCAGTACTTC
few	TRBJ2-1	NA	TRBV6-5	CASSYVGECEQFF	TGTGCCAGCAGTTACGTAGGGGAGTGTGAGCAGTTCTTC
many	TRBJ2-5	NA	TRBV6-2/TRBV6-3	CASSPRLGGETQYF	TGTGCCAGCAGCCCCAGGCTAGGAGGTGAGACCCAGTACTTC
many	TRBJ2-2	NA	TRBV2	CASLRGSGTGELFF	TGTGCCAGCTTGCGGGGATCTGGCACCGGGGAGCTGTTTTTT
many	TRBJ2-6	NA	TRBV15	CATSRDQSGANVLTF	TGTGCCACCAGCAGAGACCAGTCTGGGGCCAACGTCCTGACTTTC
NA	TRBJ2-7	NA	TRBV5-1	CASSLWQFHEQYF	TGCGCCAGCAGCTTGTGGCAGTTCCACGAGCAGTACTTC
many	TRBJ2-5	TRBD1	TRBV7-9	CASRKTGGQETQYF	TGTGCCAGCAGAAAGACAGGGGGACAAGAGACCCAGTACTTC
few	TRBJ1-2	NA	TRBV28	CASRPLGGDYGYTF	TGTGCCAGCAGGCCACTAGGGGGGGACTATGGCTACACCTTC
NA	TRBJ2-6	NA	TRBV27	CACRWGVSGSNVLTF	TGTGCCTGCAGATGGGGAGTCTCTGGGTCCAACGTCCTGACTTTC
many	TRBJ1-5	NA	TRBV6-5	CASSYSRHLGNQPQHF	TGTGCCAGCAGTTACTCCCGACATTTGGGCAATCAGCCCCAGCATTTT
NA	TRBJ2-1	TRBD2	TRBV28	CASSSMVAGGYNEQFF	TGTGCCAGCAGTTCGATGGTGGCGGGAGGGTACAATGAGCAGTTCTTC
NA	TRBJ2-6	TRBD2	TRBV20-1	CSAGAGVSGANVLTF	TGCAGTGCTGGCGCGGGGGTCTCTGGGGCCAACGTCCTGACTTTC
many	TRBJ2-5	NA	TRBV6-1	CASSPTGMGETQYF	TGTGCCAGCAGTCCCACAGGGATGGGAGAGACCCAGTACTTC
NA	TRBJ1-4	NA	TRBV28	CASSLGGRTTEKLFF	TGTGCCAGCAGTTTAGGGGGGCGGACTACTGAAAAACTGTTTTTT
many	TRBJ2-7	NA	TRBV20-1	CSARYSPTYEQYF	TGCAGTGCTAGATACAGTCCAACCTACGAGCAGTACTTC